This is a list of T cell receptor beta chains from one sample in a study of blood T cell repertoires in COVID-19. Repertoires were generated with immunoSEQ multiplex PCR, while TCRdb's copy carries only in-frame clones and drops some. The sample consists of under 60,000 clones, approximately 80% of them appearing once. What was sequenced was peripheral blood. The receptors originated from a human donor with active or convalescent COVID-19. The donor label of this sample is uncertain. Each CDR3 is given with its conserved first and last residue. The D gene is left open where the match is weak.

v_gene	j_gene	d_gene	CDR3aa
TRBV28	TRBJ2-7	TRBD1	CASSFRDREQYF
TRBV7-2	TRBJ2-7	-	CASSVGGTAYEQYF
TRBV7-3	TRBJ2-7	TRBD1	CASSFPRTGSSYEQYF
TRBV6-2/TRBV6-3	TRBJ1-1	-	CASSFGQNTEAFF
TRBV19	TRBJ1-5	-	CASRQGPRDQPQHF
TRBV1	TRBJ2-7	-	CTSSQEAVGGAYEQYF
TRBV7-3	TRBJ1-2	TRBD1	CASSAGQGYGYTF
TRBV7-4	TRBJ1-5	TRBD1	CASTMTGEGSNQPQHF
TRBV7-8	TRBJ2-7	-	CASSLGLPDSYYEQYF
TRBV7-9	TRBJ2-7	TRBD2	CASSAPGLAVPYEQYF
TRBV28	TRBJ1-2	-	CASSSGLNYGYTF
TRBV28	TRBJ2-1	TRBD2	CASSLDWTSGTYNEQFF
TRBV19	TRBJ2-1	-	CASSIGWLGQFF
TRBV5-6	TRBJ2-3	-	CASSRSAGDKQYF
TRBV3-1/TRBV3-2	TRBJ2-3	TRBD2	CASSQASGGRDTQYF
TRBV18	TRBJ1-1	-	CASSPTGLGEAFF
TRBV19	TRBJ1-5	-	CASGGLNQPQHF
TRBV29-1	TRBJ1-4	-	CSVQFGTTNEKLFF
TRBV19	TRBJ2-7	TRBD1	CASRPGQGHYEQYF
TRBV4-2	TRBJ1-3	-	CASSPEGKSGNTIYF